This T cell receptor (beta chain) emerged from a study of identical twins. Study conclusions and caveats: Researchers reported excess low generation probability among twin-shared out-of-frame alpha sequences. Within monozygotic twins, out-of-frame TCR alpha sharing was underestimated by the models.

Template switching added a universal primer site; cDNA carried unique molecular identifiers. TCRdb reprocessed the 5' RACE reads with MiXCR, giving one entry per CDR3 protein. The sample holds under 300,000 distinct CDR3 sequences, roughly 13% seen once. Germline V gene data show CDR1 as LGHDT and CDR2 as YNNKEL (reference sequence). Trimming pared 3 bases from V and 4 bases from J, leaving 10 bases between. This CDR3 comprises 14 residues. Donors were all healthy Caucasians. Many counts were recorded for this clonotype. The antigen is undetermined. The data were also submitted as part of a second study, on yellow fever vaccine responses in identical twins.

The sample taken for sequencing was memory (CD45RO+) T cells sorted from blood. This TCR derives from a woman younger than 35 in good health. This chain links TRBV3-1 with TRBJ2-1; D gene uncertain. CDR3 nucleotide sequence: TGTGCCAGCAGCCAGCCAGGCAGATACAATGAGCAGTTCTTC. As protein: CASSQPGRYNEQFF.